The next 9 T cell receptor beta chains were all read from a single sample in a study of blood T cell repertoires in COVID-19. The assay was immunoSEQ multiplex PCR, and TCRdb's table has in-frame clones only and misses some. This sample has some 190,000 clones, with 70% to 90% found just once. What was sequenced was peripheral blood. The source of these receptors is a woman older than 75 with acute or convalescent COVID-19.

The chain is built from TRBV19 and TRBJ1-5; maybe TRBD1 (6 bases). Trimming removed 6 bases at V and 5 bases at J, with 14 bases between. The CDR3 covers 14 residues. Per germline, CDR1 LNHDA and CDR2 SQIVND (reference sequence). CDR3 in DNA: TGTGCCAGTAGCCCAACAGGGTCGGATCAGCCCCAGCATTTT. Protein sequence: CASSPTGSDQPQHF. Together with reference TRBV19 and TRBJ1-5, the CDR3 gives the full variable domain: DGGITQSPKYLFRKEGQNVTLSCEQNLNHDAMYWYRQDPGQGLRLIYYSQIVNDFQKGDIAEGYSVSREKKESFPLTVTSAQKNPTAFYLCASSPTGSDQPQHFGDGTRLSIL.

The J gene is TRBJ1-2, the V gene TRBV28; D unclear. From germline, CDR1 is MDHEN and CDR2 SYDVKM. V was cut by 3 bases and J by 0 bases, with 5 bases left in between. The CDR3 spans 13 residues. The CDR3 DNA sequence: TGTGCCAGCAGTTTGCTAGCTAACTATGGCTACACCTTC. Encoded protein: CASSLLANYGYTF.

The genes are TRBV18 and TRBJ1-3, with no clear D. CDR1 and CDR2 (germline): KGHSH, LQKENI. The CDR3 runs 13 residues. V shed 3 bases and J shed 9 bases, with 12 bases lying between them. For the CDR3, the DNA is TGTGCCAGCTCACCGGCTGAGGATACCACCATATATTTT. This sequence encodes CASSPAEDTTIYF.

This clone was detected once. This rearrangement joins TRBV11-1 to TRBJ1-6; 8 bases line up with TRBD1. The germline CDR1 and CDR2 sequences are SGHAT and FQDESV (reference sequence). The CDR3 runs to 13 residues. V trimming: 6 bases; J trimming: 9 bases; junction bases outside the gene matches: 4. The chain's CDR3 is CASRDRDRSPLHF. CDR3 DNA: TGTGCCAGCAGGGACAGGGATCGTTCACCCCTCCACTTT.

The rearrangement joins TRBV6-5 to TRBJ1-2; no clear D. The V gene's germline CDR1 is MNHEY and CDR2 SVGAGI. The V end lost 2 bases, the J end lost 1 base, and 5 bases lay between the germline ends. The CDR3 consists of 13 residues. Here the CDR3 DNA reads TGTGCCAGCAGTTACCGGTTTAACTATGGCTACACCTTC. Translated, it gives CASSYRFNYGYTF.

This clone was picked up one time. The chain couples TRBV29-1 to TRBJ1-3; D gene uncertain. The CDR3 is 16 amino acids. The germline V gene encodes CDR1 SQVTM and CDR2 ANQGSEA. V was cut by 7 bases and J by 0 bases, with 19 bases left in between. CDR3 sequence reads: CSAAFGVLGSGNTIYF. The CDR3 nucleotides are TGCAGCGCCGCTTTCGGGGTGCTTGGCTCTGGAAACACCATATATTTT.

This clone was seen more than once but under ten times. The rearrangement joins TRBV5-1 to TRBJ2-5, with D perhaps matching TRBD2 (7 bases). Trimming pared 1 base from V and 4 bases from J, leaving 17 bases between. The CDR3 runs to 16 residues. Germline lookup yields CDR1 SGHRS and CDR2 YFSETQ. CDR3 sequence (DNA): TGCGCCAGCAGCTTGCTTCCACAGGGAGGGGGAGAGACCCAGTACTTC. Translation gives CASSLLPQGGGETQYF.

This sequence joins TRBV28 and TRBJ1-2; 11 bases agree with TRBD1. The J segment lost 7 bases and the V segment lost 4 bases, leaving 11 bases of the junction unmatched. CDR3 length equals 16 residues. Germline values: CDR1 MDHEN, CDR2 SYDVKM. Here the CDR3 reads CASSYPWGQGEGGYTF. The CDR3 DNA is TGTGCCAGCAGTTACCCCTGGGGACAGGGGGAGGGTGGCTACACCTTC.

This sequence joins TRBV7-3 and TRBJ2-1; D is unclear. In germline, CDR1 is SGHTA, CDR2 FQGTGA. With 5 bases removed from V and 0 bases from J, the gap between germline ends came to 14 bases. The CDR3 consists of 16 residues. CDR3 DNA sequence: TGTGCCAGCAGCGCTAGGCTGTCGAGCTCCTACAATGAGCAGTTCTTC. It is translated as CASSARLSSSYNEQFF.